Sequencing of this TCR beta chain was carried out in a study of long-term antiretroviral therapy in people with HIV (dated by TCRdb to 2022 to 2024). Context from the whole study: The earliest samples were collected about a decade before the 2015 WHO recommendation for immediate ART, when ART was typically delayed until CD4 counts fell. Whether ART initiation and durable HIV suppression were associated with changes in peripheral blood TRB repertoire composition and diversity was tested in a retrospective serial study. No cross-contamination during QIAcube processing was shown when test extractions of a monoclonal T-cell line were performed alongside about 30 polyclonal samples. The cohort contributed 150 to 200 cryopreserved PBMC samples from 30 to 35 adults with confirmed HIV infection, collected serially over a mean of approximately 6 years (range 1-12). Among the 25 to 30 participants with HIV, ten to eleven were female. Overall study results and their limits: Because cell numbers in pre-ART samples were limited, unsorted PBMC were profiled instead of sorted CD4+ and CD8+ T cells. Expanded TRB clones identified before ART initiation dominated the repertoire across all time points, though the dominance fluctuated and decreased in many PLHIV after ART. Owing to limited PBMC availability, only the TCR beta chain was sequenced, without alpha chain pairing. The samples were dated from about 2003 to 2018, and the ART regimens that were used may be less effective than current ART regimens. CDR3 length ranges in HIV repertoires were narrower than in controls, and network structure suggested an antigen-experienced repertoire with only a slight naive shift after ART. Inferences about post-ART repertoire changes are limited because no data were available on ART adherence, viral resistance or therapy changes. ART initiation was associated with a significant increase in TRB diversity, but diversity stayed significantly below transplant donor controls even after long-term ART.

The CDR3 runs 15 residues from the cysteine to the phenylalanine. Here the CDR3 DNA is all that survives: 45 bases in frame from base 1. CDR1 MNHEY and CDR2 SVGAGI were looked up in the germline V gene. Trimming accounts for 6 bases at V and 1 base at J, while the number of junction bases matched to no gene is 5. Sequencing of the TRB variable region was done with the immunoSEQ hsTCRB v3.0 assay at survey level resolution. A depth of roughly 40,000-55,000 T-cell genomes per sample was targeted for TRB sequencing. TRB libraries were pooled and sequenced on an Illumina MiSeq using a v3 150-cycle kit. The authors' pipeline ran thus. Repertoire analysis was run in R within a reproducible Nextflow workflow that covered QC, data transformation and analysis. LymphoSeq2, an R package for exploring AIRR-Seq data, was used to implement the custom analyses. A handful of samples yielding fewer than 5000 total TRB sequences were excluded, leaving 188 analyzed HIV repertoires. Among the 188 retained HIV repertoires, 55 to 60 were collected before ART initiation and roughly 130 were collected after ART initiation. Each repertoire was downsampled to 5000 TRB nucleotide sequences, and summary statistics were averaged across 100 downsampling iterations. The analysis kept only TRB sequences whose CDR3 regions were at least seven amino acids long. Diversity was assessed using a clonality score derived from Shannon entropy and using the Gini coefficient. Repertoire networks linked the top 5000 CDR3 amino acid sequences whenever two sequences differed by an edit distance of one. For TRB CDR3 amino acid sequences, GLIPH2 was used to predict antigen specificity groups and MHC restriction. To flag known associations with CMV, EBV, HIV or tissue antigens, CDR3 amino acid sequences were compared against VDJdb and McPAS-TCR. Pre-ART, post-ART and control groups were compared with Wilcoxon signed-rank tests and Holm-Bonferroni correction. TCRdb provides this immuneACCESS table in a form limited to in-frame rearrangements. Some clones are lacking; in checked studies, under half of them reflect an unresolved V gene, and why the rest are absent is not known. That table is the source of V, J and clone size, and D and trimming were worked out from the DNA. The sample table records over 10,000 clones; over 60% of these occur just once. The biggest ten clones account for approximately 18% of the sample.

To be included, a participant needed at least one PBMC sample from before ART initiation plus at least two post-ART samples. All participants with HIV were treated in the United States of America. Before DNA extraction, cryopreserved samples of about 0.9-10 million PBMC were thawed and then washed. At the time of the earliest PBMC sample, participants with HIV were aged between about 23 and 54 years. PBMC samples from each participant spanned 1-4 timepoints before ART initiation and 2-8 timepoints after ART initiation, with a median of 7 samples. Serial HIV viral load, CD4+ T-cell count, ART history and demographic data were obtained for every participant. Genomic DNA was extracted from unsorted PBMC with a Qiagen kit on a QIAcube, processed in batches of 12 samples. The count of this clone is one. It lacks a known antigen. No base-level quality is on record; no much larger clone is a single base apart.

This material consisted of unsorted PBMCs, taken 0.5 years before starting antiretroviral therapy. The rearrangement combines TRBV6-5 with TRBJ2-1, with TRBD1 matching 8 junction bases. This TCR was recovered from a woman aged 40 to 50 with HIV. Here is the DNA: TGTGCCAGCAGCCAGGGGGCGGCTTCCTACAATGAGCAGTTCTTC. This yields the protein CASSQGAASYNEQFF.